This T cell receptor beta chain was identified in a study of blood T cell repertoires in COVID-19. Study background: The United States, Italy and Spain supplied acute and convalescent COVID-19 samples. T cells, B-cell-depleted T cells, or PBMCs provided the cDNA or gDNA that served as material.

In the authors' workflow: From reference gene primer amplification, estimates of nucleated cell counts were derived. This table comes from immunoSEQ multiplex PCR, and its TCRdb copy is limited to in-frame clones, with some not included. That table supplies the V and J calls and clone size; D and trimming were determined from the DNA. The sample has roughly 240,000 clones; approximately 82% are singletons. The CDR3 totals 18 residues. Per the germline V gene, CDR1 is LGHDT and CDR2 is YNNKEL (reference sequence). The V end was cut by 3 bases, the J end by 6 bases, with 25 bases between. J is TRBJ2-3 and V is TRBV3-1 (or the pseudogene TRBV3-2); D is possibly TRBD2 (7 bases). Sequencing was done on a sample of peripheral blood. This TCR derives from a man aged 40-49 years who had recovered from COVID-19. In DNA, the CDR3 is TGTGCCAGCAGCCACTCCGACGGGGGGCGGACAAGGGAGGATACGCAGTATTTT. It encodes CASSHSDGGRTREDTQYF.